The 9 T cell receptor beta chains given below trace back to one sample, sequenced in a study of preoperative IRX-2 immunotherapy in early breast cancer. The treatment denotes: preoperative locoregional IRX-2 cytokine immunotherapy. Sequencing used immunoSEQ multiplex PCR; TCRdb keeps in-frame clones, though not all of them. Of roughly 27,000 clones listed, around 80% were seen once; the top ten hold 5.5% to 8%. The source was lymph node tissue, collected after IRX-2 immunotherapy. Every receptor here comes from a human donor with breast cancer.

The gene calls are TRBV7-1 and TRBJ1-5; TRBD1 agrees at 7 bases. TRBV7-1 has ORF status, its function being uncertain. V dropped 5 bases and J dropped 4; count of bases not matched to a gene: 5. The CDR3 is made up of 14 amino acids. CDR3 in DNA: TGTGCCAGCAGCCGTGGACAGGAGAATCAGCCCCAGCATTTT. This codes for CASSRGQENQPQHF.

This chain uses TRBV28 with TRBJ1-2; D remains unclear. V was shortened by 3 bases and J by 1 base, with 6 bases between the two germline ends. Germline V gives CDR1 MDHEN, CDR2 SYDVKM. This CDR3 region has 13 residues. CDR3 in DNA: TGTGCCAGCAGTTTGGAGAATAACTATGGCTACACCTTC. Protein product: CASSLENNYGYTF.

The chain uses TRBV11-3 and TRBJ1-5, with D maybe TRBD1 (5 bases). The CDR3 contains 15 residues. Germline CDR1 is SGHNT and CDR2 is YENEEA. Trimming took 3 bases from V and 0 from J, leaving 9 bases between them. This chain's CDR3 is CASSFVRDSNQPQHF. The CDR3 DNA sequence: TGTGCCAGCAGCTTTGTCAGGGATAGCAATCAGCCCCAGCATTTT.

The rearrangement joins TRBV11-3 to TRBJ2-3, with 8 positions matching TRBD1. CDR1 and CDR2 (germline): SGHNT, YENEEA. V dropped 5 bases and J dropped 3; count of bases not matched to a gene: 7. The CDR3 has 15 amino acids. CDR3 amino acids: CASSPRQGRTDTQYF. In nucleotides, the CDR3 is TGTGCCAGCAGCCCGCGACAGGGGAGGACAGATACGCAGTATTTT.

The chain employs TRBV29-1 and TRBJ1-2; weak D call: TRBD1 (5 bases). Trimming stripped 7 bases from V and 6 bases from J, with 18 bases between. CDR3 size: 13 residues. CDR1 is SQVTM and CDR2 is ANQGSEA in the germline V gene. The chain's CDR3 is CSGNSPPGDGYTF. CDR3 nucleotide sequence: TGCAGCGGCAACTCTCCTCCGGGGGATGGCTACACCTTC.

The gene calls are TRBV7-5 and TRBJ2-1; the DNA was not compared with TRBD1, the D call given in the table. TRBV7-5 is reported as a pseudogene. The CDR3 consists of 15 residues. In DNA, the CDR3 is TGTGCCAGCAGCTTTTCCGACAGGGCGGTCAATGAGCAGTTCTTC. It encodes CASSFSDRAVNEQFF.

The chain links TRBV29-1 to TRBJ1-2; perhaps TRBD1 as D (5 bases). The CDR3 totals 12 residues. The germline gives CDR1 SQVTM, CDR2 ANQGSEA. The V and J ends lost 4 bases and 8 bases respectively, with 14 bases between them. The CDR3: CSVARGGEGYTF. In nucleotides, the CDR3 is TGCAGCGTTGCGCGGGGGGGAGAAGGCTACACCTTC. Drawing the rest from reference TRBV29-1 and TRBJ1-2, the complete variable domain is SAVISQKPSRDICQRGTSLTIQCQVDSQVTMMFWYRQQPGQSLTLIATANQGSEATYESGFVIDKFPISRPNLTFSTLTVSNMSPEDSSIYLCSVARGGEGYTFGSGTRLTVV.

This chain links TRBV6-8 with TRBJ1-4, with TRBD1 matching over 8 bases. The CDR3 has 15 amino acids. Germline CDR1 is MNHGY and CDR2 is SAAAGT. V lost 5 bases and J lost 3; bases outside the gene matches: 5. In DNA form, the CDR3 reads TGTGCCAGCAGTGGTCAGGGGGCGGCTAATGAAAAACTGTTTTTT. Its translation: CASSGQGAANEKLFF.

The V and J genes are TRBV5-1 and TRBJ2-7; TRBD1 matches at 7 bases. In germline, CDR1 is SGHRS, CDR2 YFSETQ. This CDR3 is 16 amino acids long. Germline trimming cut 0 bases from V and 0 bases from J; bases unmatched to any gene: 6. The CDR3 coding sequence is TGCGCCAGCAGCTTGGCCGAGGGACAGAGCTCCTACGAGCAGTACTTC. Its translation: CASSLAEGQSSYEQYF.